This T cell receptor (beta chain) was captured by sequencing in a study of cytomegalovirus exposure and HLA in healthy donors. As concerns this clone: Antigen unknown.

V lost 4 bases and J lost 8, with 18 bases in between. The CDR3 has 16 amino acids. In germline, CDR1 is MNHEY, CDR2 SVGAGI. 13 Jbeta primers and 60 Vbeta primers were used for the PCR. Profiled with immunoSEQ multiplex PCR; TCRdb holds only in-frame clones, not every one. The sample lists 160,000 or so clones; around four fifths were seen once. Study-wide findings and caveats: In an earlier analysis, most TCR beta V segments were productive about 87% or about 30% of the time.

The material sequenced was PBMCs. The clonotype was recovered from a woman aged 18-29 years in good health and CMV-seronegative. J is TRBJ1-6 and V is TRBV6-5, with a weak D call TRBD1 (6 bases). The CDR3 spells CASSSSDRSDDSPLHF. As DNA, the CDR3 is TGTGCCAGCAGTTCTTCCGACAGGTCGGACGATTCACCCCTCCACTTT.